Below are 10 T cell receptor beta chains sequenced from a single sample in a study of T cells in Graves' hyperthyroidism and ophthalmopathy. Regions amplified from RNA transcripts were the TCR beta CDR3 regions. HTBI primers were used for first-round RT-PCR of the TCR CDR3. MiXCR, run by TCRdb on the multiplex PCR reads, gives a single entry per CDR3 protein. The data contain around 210,000 distinct CDR3 sequences, about a sixth of them singletons. The specimen sequenced was blood. The receptors were sampled from a woman in her forties or fifties with Graves' hyperthyroidism.

At least ten counts were recorded for this clonotype. This chain joins TRBV30 and TRBJ1-2, with D perhaps TRBD1 (6 bases). The CDR3 spans 11 residues. CDR1 is GTSNPN, CDR2 SVGIG, per germline (reference sequence). In nucleotides, the CDR3 is TGTGGATGGGGGGGCGGCTATGGCTACACCTTC. Translated: CGWGGGYGYTF.

The gene calls are TRBV5-1 and TRBJ2-3; D is unclear. Germline V gene data show CDR1 as SGHRS and CDR2 as YFSETQ. There are 14 residues in the CDR3. Trimming removed 4 bases from V and 4 bases from J, with 13 bases in between. The CDR3 bases are TGCGCCAGCAGCGGTAGCATTCCATCAGATACGCAGTATTTT. This translates into CASSGSIPSDTQYF. Using reference TRBV5-1 and TRBJ2-3 for the parts outside the CDR3, the full variable domain is KAGVTQTPRYLIKTRGQQVTLSCSPISGHRSVSWYQQTPGQGLQFLFEYFSETQRNKGNFPGRFSGRQFSNSRSEMNVSTLELGDSALYLCASSGSIPSDTQYFGPGTRLTVL.

Details on this clonotype: At one end the junction does not follow the germline gene, possibly because of a read error. The chain uses TRBV2 and TRBJ2-5; tentatively, D is TRBD2 (5 bases). Germline V lookup: CDR1 SNHLY, CDR2 FYNNEI. CDR3 length: 19 residues. In DNA, the CDR3 is TGTGCCAGCAGTGTCGATGGGCCGCGGACGGGAAGGGCCCAAAAGACCCAGTACTTC. Its protein product is CASSVDGPRTGRAQKTQYF.

The gene calls are TRBV30 and TRBJ1-3, with D hard to call. The CDR3 sequence is 16 residues long. Germline CDR1 GTSNPN, CDR2 SVGIG (reference sequence). V was clipped by 6 bases and J by 0 bases, with 18 bases between them. CDR3 nucleotides: TGTGCCTGCACCAGTTCAGCGACATCCTCTGGAAACACCATATATTTT. As protein: CACTSSATSSGNTIYF.

This clonotype has at least ten counts. The gene calls are TRBV7-2 and TRBJ2-3; tentatively, D is TRBD2 (6 bases). Trimming stripped 3 bases from V and 0 bases from J, with 19 bases between. Germline CDR1 and CDR2: SGHTA and FQGNSA. CDR3 length equals 18 residues. CDR3 residues: CASSLRPLGGLSTDTQYF. CDR3 DNA sequence: TGTGCCAGCAGCTTGAGGCCTTTGGGGGGTCTTAGCACAGATACGCAGTATTTT.

The table lists this clonotype with many counts. At one of its ends the junction is not consistent with the germline gene, which may arise from a read error. The CDR3 spells CASSKDGHVNTEAFF. The CDR3 DNA is TGTGCCAGCAGCAAAGACGGACACGTGAACACTGAAGCTTTCTTT. J is TRBJ1-1 and V is TRBV14, with D possibly being TRBD1 (5 bases). From germline, CDR1 is SGHDN and CDR2 FVKESK. The CDR3 is 15 amino acids.

The genes are TRBV18 and TRBJ1-1; D remains ambiguous. Germline V gives CDR1 KGHSH, CDR2 LQKENI. Trimming took off 4 bases at V and 5 bases at J, with 11 bases between the two ends. The CDR3 consists of 13 residues. CDR3 sequence reads: CASSQGALTEAFF. CDR3 in DNA: TGTGCCAGCTCACAGGGCGCGCTAACTGAAGCTTTCTTT.

This clonotype was seen ten or more times. The V and J genes are TRBV15 and TRBJ2-5; possibly TRBD1 for D (5 bases). Trimming stripped 1 base from V and 4 bases from J, with 16 bases between. Germline CDR1 is LNHNV and CDR2 is YYDKDF (reference sequence). The CDR3 is 16 amino acids. CDR3: CATSRGGRVGGETQYF. The CDR3 DNA follows: TGTGCCACCAGCAGAGGAGGCAGGGTCGGTGGAGAGACCCAGTACTTC.

The sample holds a few counts of this clonotype. The chain joins TRBV6-1 to TRBJ2-4; TRBD2 matches 9 bases. CDR3 length equals 12 residues. Germline V gives CDR1 MNHNS, CDR2 SASEGT. Unmatched junction bases numbered 10, after V lost 10 bases and J lost 12 bases. CDR3 in amino acids: CAMTGSGSSQYF. The DNA for the CDR3 is TGTGCCATGACGGGTAGCGGGAGTAGTCAGTACTTC.

In this sample, this clonotype turned up many times. The V and J genes are TRBV7-6 and TRBJ2-1; no clear D gene. Between the trimmed V and J ends, which lost 0 bases and 6 bases, there was a span of 6 bases. This CDR3 has 13 amino acids. Per the germline V gene, CDR1 is SGHVS and CDR2 is FNYEAQ. Written as DNA, the CDR3 is TGTGCCAGCAGCTTAGCTGCGGTCAATGAGCAGTTCTTC. It yields the protein CASSLAAVNEQFF.